The clone carrying this TCR beta chain has only a few counts. Its antigen is not identified. Total RNA extraction produced at least 5.5 micrograms (per sample) for the study. V lost 3 bases to trimming and J lost 3 bases, with 14 bases between them. Germline V gene sequence: CDR1 DFQATT, CDR2 SNEGSKA (reference sequence). The CDR3 consists of 14 residues. This entry comes from a study of blood T cells in healthy people across ages. It was with a sample-barcoded 5' primer and a J-beta primer mix that a second PCR of roughly 7 to 12 cycles was run. TCRdb reprocessed the 5' RACE reads with MiXCR, giving one entry per CDR3 protein. In the table there are 1.2 million to 1.5 million distinct CDR3 sequences, around 42% of which are singletons. General observations from the study: Researchers judged that diversity estimates from one million T cells fell short of true values.

The sequence was collected from a woman aged 18-35 years in good health. Sample: blood. The V call is TRBV20-1, the J call TRBJ1-2; the D is unclear. CDR3 loop: CSARPGESYYGYTF. The DNA of the CDR3 is TGCAGTGCTAGGCCTGGAGAGTCCTACTATGGCTACACCTTC.